This TCR beta chain was sequenced in a study of T cell repertoires in ileal Crohn's disease. Study-wide context: M6 samples are neoterminal ileum biopsies from postoperative colonoscopy. Findings and caveats of the study: Every patient over 26.8% clonality showed endoscopic recurrence. Compared with CD4 T cells, sorted CD8 cells carried more expanded clones.

The protocol was immunoSEQ multiplex PCR, while the TCRdb copy is restricted to in-frame clones and leaves out a portion. The data show 4,500 to 6,000 clones, about two thirds seen once. The CDR3 spans 17 residues. Germline values: CDR1 SGHRS, CDR2 YFSETQ. Time point meaning: neoterminal ileum biopsy at postoperative endoscopy, about 6 months after surgery. Adults with ileal or ileocolonic Crohn's disease and an indication for resection were eligible. A remark on this clone: Its specificity is not known. Its ends do not fully match the called genes, so a read error is possible.

The clonotype originates from an adult with Crohn's disease. The material sequenced was ileal tissue. This chain links TRBV5-1 with TRBJ1-1, with D perhaps TRBD1 (5 bases). The CDR3 bases are TGTGCCAGCAGCCTGTCATGGGGGAGGACGATGAACACTGAAGCTTTCTTT. Translation: CASSLSWGRTMNTEAFF.